This record looks at one T cell receptor (beta chain) sequence and its context. The antigen remains unidentified. The source of the sample is a study of cytomegalovirus exposure and HLA in healthy donors. General study findings and limits: The productive fraction for most TCR beta V segments was about 87% or about 30% in an earlier analysis. There were some 150 TCR beta chains listed as cytomegalovirus-associated. Later analysis suggested most CMV-associated TCR beta chains were HLA-restricted.

The PCR ran on 60 Vbeta and 13 Jbeta primers. Using immunoSEQ multiplex PCR, the repertoire was profiled, and TCRdb retains in-frame clones only, with some absent. Its clone listing holds 40,000 to 45,000 clones. The clonotype comes from a man aged 25-40 years in good health and CMV-seronegative. The sample taken for sequencing was PBMCs.

The CDR3 loop reads CASSSVQGAGEQYF. In DNA, the CDR3 is TGTGCCAGCAGTTCAGTACAGGGGGCGGGGGAGCAGTACTTC. This rearrangement joins TRBV28 to TRBJ2-7; TRBD1 agrees at 9 bases. The CDR3 spans 14 residues. Germline assignment: CDR1 MDHEN and CDR2 SYDVKM. After removal of 4 bases from V and 7 bases from J, the junction contained 8 bases not matched to a gene. The whole variable domain, remainder taken from reference TRBV28 and TRBJ2-7, is DVKVTQSSRYLVKRTGEKVFLECVQDMDHENMFWYRQDPGLGLRLIYFSYDVKMKEKGDIPEGYSVSREKKERFSLILESASTNQTSMYLCASSSVQGAGEQYFGPGTRLTVT.